This T cell receptor (beta chain) is from a study of blood T cell repertoires in COVID-19. Original processing methods: Scientists estimated how many nucleated cells there were by amplifying reference gene primers. The assay was immunoSEQ multiplex PCR, and TCRdb's table has in-frame clones only and misses some. That table supplies the V and J calls and clone size; D and trimming were determined from the DNA. The sample lists 240,000 or so clones, about four fifths occurring once. This clonotype was sampled from a woman aged 18-30 years with acute or convalescent COVID-19. Sequenced: peripheral blood.

The CDR3 DNA reads as TGTGCCAGCAGCCAAGTCGGACAGGGAGCCTATGGCTACACCTTC. Residues: CASSQVGQGAYGYTF. The chain employs TRBV3-1 (or the pseudogene TRBV3-2) and TRBJ1-2, with TRBD1 identical over 8 bases. Losses at the gene ends were 1 base for V and 4 bases for J; bases not matched to a gene: 5. The CDR3 spans 15 residues. Germline V gene lookup returns CDR1 LGHDT and CDR2 YNNKEL (reference sequence).